This entry lists 4 T cell receptor beta chains sequenced from one sample in a study of blood T cell repertoires in COVID-19 (dated by TCRdb to between 2020 and 2021). The protocol used for the library was the immunoSEQ multiplex PCR assay. Imported from immuneACCESS, the table was reduced by TCRdb to in-frame sequences with V and J called. These copies leave out some clones; in studies compared against another copy, an unresolved V gene accounts for under half, and the cause of the remainder is not known. For this sample the table gives fewer than 250,000 clones, of which around 80% were detected only once. The ten largest clonotypes hold about 20% of the sample. Sequenced input: peripheral blood. These TCRs come from a human donor in a cohort sampled during active COVID-19.

V is TRBV27 and J is TRBJ2-3; no reliable D call. Per the germline V gene, CDR1 is MNHEY and CDR2 is SMNVEV (reference sequence). Deletions cut 5 bases from V and 4 bases from J, with 10 bases between. The CDR3 consists of 13 residues. CDR3 bases: TGTGCCAGCAGTGAGCTCCCGCCAGATACGCAGTATTTT. It codes for CASSELPPDTQYF.

The chain combines TRBV5-1 with TRBJ2-2, with D perhaps matching TRBD1 (5 bases). Per germline, CDR1 SGHRS and CDR2 YFSETQ. V lost 1 base and J 6 bases, leaving 10 bases between the germline ends. The CDR3 is made up of 14 amino acids. This CDR3 is CASSLSGSPGELFF. DNA for the CDR3: TGCGCCAGCAGCTTGTCAGGGTCTCCCGGGGAGCTGTTTTTT.

This clone was counted once. The gene calls are TRBV20-1 and TRBJ2-6; D is unclear. The CDR3 consists of 15 residues. V lost 3 bases to trimming and J lost 0 bases, with 9 bases between them. Germline loops: CDR1 DFQATT, CDR2 SNEGSKA (reference sequence). Here the CDR3 DNA reads TGCAGTGCTAGTACATCTGACTCTGGGGCCAACGTCCTGACTTTC. It yields the protein CSASTSDSGANVLTF.

Comments on this clone: An end of the junction does not agree with germline; a read error may underlie this. The rearrangement uses TRBV7-7 and TRBJ2-3; TRBD1 matches at 7 bases. CDR3 length: 14 residues. Per germline, CDR1 SSHAT and CDR2 FNYEAQ (reference sequence). CDR3 sequence reads: CASSQGQGTDTQYF. The DNA of the CDR3 is TGTGCTAGCAGCCAAGGACAGGGCACAGATACGCAGTATTTT.